This TCR beta chain was identified during a study of cytomegalovirus exposure and HLA in healthy donors. The wider study: An analysis done earlier identified about 120 million unique TCR beta sequences from about 179 million T cells. General study findings and limits: Accurate prediction of HLA-A and HLA-B alleles (for most subjects) was reportedly achieved from TCR beta sequences. The authors later found most CMV-associated TCR beta chains appeared HLA-restricted. Another analysis was done later, and it associated approximately 18,000 TCR beta sequences with HLA alleles at 0.05 false discovery rate.

Both 60 Vbeta primers and 13 Jbeta primers went into the PCR. TCRdb's table, derived via immunoSEQ multiplex PCR, lists solely in-frame clones and lacks some. Seen here are 110,000 to 150,000 clones, about three quarters observed once, and the top ten hold 3% to 4.5%. This clone occurred a few times. Its antigen is not known. This CDR3 comprises 16 residues. This chain connects TRBV21-1 to TRBJ1-6; TRBD1, the table's D call, was not compared with the DNA. TRBV21-1 is a pseudogene. This sequence originates from a male donor in good health and CMV-seronegative. The source material was PBMCs. This CDR3 reads CASSKGARLPESPLHF. The CDR3 nucleotides read TGTGCCAGCAGCAAGGGGGCGCGCCTACCCGAATCACCCCTCCACTTT.